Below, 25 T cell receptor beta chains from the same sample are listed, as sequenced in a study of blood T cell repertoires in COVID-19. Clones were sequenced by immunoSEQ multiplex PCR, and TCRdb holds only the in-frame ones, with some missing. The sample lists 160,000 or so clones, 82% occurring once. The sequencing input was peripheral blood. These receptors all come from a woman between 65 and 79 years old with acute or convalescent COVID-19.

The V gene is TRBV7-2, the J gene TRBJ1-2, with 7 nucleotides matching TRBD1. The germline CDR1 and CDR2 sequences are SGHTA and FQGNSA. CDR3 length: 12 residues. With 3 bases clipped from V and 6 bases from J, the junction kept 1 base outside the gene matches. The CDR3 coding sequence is TGTGCCAGCAGCTTCGACAGGGATGGCTACACCTTC. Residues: CASSFDRDGYTF.

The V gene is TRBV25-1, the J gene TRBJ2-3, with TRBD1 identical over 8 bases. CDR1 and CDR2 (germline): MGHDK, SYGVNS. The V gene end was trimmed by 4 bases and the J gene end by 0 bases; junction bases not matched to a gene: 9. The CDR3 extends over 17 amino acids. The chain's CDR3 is CASSGRTGGLSTDTQYF. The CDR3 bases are TGTGCCAGCAGTGGTCGAACAGGGGGGCTTAGCACAGATACGCAGTATTTT. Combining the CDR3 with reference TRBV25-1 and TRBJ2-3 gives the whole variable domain EADIYQTPRYLVIGTGKKITLECSQTMGHDKMYWYQQDPGMELHLIHYSYGVNSTEKGDLSSESTVSRIRTEHFPLTLESARPSHTSQYLCASSGRTGGLSTDTQYFGPGTRLTVL.

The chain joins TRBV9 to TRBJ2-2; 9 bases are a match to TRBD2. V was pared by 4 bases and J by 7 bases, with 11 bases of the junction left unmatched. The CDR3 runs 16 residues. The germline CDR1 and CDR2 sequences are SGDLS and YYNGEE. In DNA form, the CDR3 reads TGTGCCAGCAGCTTTAGCGGGAGCGTGGGCGTCGGGGAGCTGTTTTTT. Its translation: CASSFSGSVGVGELFF.

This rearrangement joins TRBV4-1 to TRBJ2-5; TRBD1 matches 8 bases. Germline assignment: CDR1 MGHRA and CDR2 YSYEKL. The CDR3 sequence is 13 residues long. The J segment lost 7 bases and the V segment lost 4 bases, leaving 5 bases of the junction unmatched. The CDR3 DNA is TGCGCCAGCAGCCTCGGACAGGGAGGGACCCAGTACTTC. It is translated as CASSLGQGGTQYF.

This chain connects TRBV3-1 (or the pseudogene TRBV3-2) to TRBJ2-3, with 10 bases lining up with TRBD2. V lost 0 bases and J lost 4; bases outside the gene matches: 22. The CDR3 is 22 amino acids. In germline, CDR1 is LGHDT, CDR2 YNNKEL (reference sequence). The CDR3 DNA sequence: TGTGCCAGCAGCCAAGACGGAGATATTAACGAACTTAGCGGGGGGTGCCCAGATACGCAGTATTTT. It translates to CASSQDGDINELSGGCPDTQYF.

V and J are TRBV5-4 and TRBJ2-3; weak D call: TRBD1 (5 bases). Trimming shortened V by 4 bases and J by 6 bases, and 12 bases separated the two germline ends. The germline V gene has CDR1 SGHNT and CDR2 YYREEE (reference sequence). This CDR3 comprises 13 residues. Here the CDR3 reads CASSGRGGDTQYF. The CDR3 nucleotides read TGTGCCAGCAGCGGAAGGGGTGGGGATACGCAGTATTTT. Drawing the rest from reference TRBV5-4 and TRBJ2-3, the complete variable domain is ETGVTQSPTHLIKTRGQQVTLRCSSQSGHNTVSWYQQALGQGPQFIFQYYREEENGRGNFPPRFSGLQFPNYSSELNVNALELDDSALYLCASSGRGGDTQYFGPGTRLTVL.

CDR3 DNA: TGTGCCAGCAGTGGAGGGGGGGGGCGGCAGGCCAATTACGAGCAGTACTTC. It codes for CASSGGGGRQANYEQYF. The chain links TRBV6-1 to TRBJ2-7; tentatively, D is TRBD2 (7 bases). The germline V gene encodes CDR1 MNHNS and CDR2 SASEGT. The V gene lost 4 bases and the J gene lost 4 bases, with 23 bases spanning the gap. The CDR3 runs to 17 residues.

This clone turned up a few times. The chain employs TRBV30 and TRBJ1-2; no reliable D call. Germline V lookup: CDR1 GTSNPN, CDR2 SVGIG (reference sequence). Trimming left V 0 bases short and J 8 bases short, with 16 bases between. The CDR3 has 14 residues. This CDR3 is CAWSVRNLLSGYTF. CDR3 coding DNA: TGTGCCTGGAGTGTGAGGAACCTTCTATCGGGCTACACCTTC.

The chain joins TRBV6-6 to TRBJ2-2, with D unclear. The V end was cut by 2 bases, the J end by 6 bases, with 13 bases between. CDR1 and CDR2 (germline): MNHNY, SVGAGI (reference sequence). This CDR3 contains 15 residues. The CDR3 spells CASSYPTSGPGELFF. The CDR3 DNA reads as TGTGCCAGCAGTTACCCTACTTCAGGCCCCGGGGAGCTGTTTTTT.

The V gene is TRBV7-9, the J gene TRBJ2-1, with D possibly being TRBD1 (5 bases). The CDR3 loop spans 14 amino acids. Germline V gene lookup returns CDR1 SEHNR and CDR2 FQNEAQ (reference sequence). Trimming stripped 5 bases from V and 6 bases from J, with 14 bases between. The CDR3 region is CASSLLPDINEQFF. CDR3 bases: TGTGCCAGCAGCCTCTTACCGGACATCAATGAGCAGTTCTTC.

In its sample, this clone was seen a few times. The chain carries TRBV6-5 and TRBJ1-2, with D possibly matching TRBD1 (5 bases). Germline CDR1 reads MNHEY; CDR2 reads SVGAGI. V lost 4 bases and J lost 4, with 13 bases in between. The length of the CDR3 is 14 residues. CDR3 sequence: CASSSRQSRYGYTF. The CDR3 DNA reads TGTGCCAGCAGTTCAAGACAGAGCCGCTATGGCTACACCTTC.

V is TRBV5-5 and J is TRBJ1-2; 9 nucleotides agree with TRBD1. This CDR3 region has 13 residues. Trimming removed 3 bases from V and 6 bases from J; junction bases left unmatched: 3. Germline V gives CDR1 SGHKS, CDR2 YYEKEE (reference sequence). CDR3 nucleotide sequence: TGTGCCAGCAGCTCCCGGACAGGGGATGGCTACACCTTC. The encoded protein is CASSSRTGDGYTF.

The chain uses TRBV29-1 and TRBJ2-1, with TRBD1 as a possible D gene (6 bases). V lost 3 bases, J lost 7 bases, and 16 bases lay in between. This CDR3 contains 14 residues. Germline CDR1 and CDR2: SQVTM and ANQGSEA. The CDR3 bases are TGCAGCGTTGAGAGGGACCCTCAGGGGAATGAGCAGTTCTTC. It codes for CSVERDPQGNEQFF.

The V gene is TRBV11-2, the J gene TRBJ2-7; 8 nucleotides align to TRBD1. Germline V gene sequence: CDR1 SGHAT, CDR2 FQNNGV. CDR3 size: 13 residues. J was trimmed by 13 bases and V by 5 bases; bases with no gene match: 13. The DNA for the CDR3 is TGTGCCAGCAGCCTTGGTCAGGGGGCGGCTTGTTACTTC. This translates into CASSLGQGAACYF. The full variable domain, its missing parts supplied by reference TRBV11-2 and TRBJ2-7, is EAGVAQSPRYKIIEKRQSVAFWCNPISGHATLYWYQQILGQGPKLLIQFQNNGVVDDSQLPKDRFSAERLKGVDSTLKIQPAKLEDSAVYLCASSLGQGAACYFGPGTRLTVT.

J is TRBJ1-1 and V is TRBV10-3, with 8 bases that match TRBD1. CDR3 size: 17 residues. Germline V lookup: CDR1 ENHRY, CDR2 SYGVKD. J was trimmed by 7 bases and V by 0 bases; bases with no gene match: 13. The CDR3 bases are TGTGCCATCAGTGAGTCGAGTATTGGCAGGGGGCAGGGTGAAGCTTTCTTT. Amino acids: CAISESSIGRGQGEAFF.

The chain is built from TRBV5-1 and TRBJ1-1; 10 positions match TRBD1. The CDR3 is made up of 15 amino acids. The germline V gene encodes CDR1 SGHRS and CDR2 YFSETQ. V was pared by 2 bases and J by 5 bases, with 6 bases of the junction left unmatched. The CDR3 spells CASSFEGQGYTEAFF. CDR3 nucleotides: TGCGCCAGCAGCTTCGAGGGACAGGGGTATACTGAAGCTTTCTTT. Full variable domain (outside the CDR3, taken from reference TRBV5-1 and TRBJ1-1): KAGVTQTPRYLIKTRGQQVTLSCSPISGHRSVSWYQQTPGQGLQFLFEYFSETQRNKGNFPGRFSGRQFSNSRSEMNVSTLELGDSALYLCASSFEGQGYTEAFFGQGTRLTVV.

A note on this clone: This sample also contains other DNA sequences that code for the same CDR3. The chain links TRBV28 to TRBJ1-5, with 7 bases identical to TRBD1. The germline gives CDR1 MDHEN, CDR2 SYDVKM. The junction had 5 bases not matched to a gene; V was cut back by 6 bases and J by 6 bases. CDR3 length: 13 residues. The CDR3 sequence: CASSSTGVQPQHF. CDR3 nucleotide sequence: TGTGCCAGCAGCTCAACAGGGGTTCAGCCCCAGCATTTT.

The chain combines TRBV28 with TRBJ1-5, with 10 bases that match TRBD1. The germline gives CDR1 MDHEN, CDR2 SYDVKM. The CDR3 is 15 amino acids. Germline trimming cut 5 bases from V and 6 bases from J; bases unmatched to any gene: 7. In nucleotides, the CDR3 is TGTGCCAGCAGTCGACAGGGGGCGGGGATTCAGCCCCAGCATTTT. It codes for CASSRQGAGIQPQHF.

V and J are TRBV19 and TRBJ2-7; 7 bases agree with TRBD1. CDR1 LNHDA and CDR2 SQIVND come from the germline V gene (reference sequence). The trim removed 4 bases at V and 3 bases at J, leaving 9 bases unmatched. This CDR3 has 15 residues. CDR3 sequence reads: CASSRSGGQVYEQYF. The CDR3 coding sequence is TGTGCCAGTAGTAGATCAGGAGGACAGGTCTACGAGCAGTACTTC.

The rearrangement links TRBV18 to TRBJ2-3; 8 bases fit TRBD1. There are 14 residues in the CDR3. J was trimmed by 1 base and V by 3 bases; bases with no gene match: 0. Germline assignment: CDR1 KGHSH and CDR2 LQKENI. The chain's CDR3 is CASSPGQGTDTQYF. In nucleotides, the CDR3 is TGTGCCAGCTCACCGGGACAGGGCACAGATACGCAGTATTTT. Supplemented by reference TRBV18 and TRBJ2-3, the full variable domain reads NAGVMQNPRHLVRRRGQEARLRCSPMKGHSHVYWYRQLPEEGLKFMVYLQKENIIDESGMPKERFSAEFPKEGPSILRIQQVVRGDSAAYFCASSPGQGTDTQYFGPGTRLTVL.

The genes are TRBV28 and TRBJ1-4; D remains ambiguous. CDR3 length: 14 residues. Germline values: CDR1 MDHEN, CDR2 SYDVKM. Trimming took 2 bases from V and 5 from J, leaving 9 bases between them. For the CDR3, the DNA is TGTGCCAGCAGTTTAAAACAGTTAAATGAAAAACTGTTTTTT. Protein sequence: CASSLKQLNEKLFF.

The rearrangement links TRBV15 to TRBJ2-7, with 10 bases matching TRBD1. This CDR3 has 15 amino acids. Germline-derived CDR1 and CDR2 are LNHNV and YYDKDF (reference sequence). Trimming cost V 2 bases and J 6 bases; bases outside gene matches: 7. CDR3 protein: CATSRNRDRGSEQYF. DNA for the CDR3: TGTGCCACCAGCAGAAACCGGGACAGGGGATCCGAGCAGTACTTC. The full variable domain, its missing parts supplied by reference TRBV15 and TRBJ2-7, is DAMVIQNPRYQVTQFGKPVTLSCSQTLNHNVMYWYQQKSSQAPKLLFHYYDKDFNNEADTPDNFQSRRPNTSFCFLDIRSPGLGDTAMYLCATSRNRDRGSEQYFGPGTRLTVT.

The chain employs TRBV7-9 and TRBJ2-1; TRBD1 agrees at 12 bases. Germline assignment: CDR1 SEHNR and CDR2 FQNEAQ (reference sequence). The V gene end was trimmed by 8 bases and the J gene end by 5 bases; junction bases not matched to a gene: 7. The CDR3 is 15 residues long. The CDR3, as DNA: TGTGCCAGCGGGACAGGGGGCTTCTTAGACAATGAGCAGTTCTTC. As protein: CASGTGGFLDNEQFF.

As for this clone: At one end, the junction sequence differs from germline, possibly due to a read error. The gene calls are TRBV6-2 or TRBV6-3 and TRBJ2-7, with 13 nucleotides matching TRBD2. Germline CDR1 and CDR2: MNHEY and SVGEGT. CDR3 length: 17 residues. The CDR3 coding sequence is TGTGCCAGCAGTAAACTGGGACTAGCGGGACTACCCGACGAGCAGTACTTT. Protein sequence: CASSKLGLAGLPDEQYF.

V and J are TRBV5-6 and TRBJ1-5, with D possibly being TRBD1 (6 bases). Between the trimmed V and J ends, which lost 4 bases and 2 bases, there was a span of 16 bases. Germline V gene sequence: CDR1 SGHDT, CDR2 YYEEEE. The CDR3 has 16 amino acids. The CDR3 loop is CASSPLGGLGNQPQHF. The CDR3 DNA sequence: TGTGCCAGCAGCCCCTTGGGGGGGCTTGGCAATCAGCCCCAGCATTTT.